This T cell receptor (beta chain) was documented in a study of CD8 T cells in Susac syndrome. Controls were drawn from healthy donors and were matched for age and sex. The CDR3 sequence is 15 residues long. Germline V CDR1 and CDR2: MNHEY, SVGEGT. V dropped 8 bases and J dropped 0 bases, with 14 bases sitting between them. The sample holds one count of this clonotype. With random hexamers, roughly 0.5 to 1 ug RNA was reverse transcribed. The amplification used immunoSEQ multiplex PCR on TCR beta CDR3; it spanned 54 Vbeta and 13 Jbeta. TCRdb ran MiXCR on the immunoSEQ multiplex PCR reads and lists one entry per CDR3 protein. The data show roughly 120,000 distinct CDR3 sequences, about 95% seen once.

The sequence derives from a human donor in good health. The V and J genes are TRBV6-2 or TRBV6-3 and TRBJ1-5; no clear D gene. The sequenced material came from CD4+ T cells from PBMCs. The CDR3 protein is CASGGSLYSNQPQHF. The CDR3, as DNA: TGTGCCAGCGGAGGCAGCCTCTATAGCAATCAGCCCCAGCATTTT.